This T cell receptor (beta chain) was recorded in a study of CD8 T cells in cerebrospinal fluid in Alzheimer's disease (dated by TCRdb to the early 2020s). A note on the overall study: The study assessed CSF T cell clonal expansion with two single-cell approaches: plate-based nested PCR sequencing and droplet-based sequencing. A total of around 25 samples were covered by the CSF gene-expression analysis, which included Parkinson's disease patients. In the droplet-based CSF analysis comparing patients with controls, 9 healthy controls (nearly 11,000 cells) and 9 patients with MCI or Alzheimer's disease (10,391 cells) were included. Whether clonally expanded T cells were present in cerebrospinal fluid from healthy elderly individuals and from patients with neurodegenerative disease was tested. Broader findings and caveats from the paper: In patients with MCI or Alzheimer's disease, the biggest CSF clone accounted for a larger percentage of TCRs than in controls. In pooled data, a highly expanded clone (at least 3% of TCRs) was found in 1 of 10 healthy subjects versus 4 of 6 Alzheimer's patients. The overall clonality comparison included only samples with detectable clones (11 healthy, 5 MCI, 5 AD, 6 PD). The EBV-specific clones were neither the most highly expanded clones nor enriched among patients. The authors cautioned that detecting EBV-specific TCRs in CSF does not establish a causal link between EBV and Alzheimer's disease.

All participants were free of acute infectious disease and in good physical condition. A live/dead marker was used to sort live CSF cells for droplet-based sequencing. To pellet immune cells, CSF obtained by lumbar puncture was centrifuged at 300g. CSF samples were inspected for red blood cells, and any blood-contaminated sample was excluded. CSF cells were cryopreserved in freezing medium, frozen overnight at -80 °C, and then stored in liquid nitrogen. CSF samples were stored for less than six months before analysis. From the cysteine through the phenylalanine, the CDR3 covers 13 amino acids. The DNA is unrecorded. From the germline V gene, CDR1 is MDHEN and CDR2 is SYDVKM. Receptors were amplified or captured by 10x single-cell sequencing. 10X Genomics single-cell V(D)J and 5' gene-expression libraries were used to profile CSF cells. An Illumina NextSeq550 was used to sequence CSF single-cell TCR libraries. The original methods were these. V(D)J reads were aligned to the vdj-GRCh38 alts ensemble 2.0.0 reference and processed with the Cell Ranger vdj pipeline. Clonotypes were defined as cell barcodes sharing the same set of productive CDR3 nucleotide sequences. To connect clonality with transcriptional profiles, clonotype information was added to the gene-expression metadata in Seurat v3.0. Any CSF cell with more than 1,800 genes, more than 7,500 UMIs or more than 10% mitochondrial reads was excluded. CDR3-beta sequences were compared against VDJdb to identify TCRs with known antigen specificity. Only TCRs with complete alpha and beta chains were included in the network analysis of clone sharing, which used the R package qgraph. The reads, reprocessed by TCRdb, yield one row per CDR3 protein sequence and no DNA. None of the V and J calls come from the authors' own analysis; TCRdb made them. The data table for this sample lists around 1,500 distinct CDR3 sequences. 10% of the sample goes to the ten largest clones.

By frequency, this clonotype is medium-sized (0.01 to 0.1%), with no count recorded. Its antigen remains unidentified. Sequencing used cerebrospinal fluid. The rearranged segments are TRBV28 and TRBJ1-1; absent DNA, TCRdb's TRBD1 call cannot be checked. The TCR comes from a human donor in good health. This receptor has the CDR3 CASSLFAGVEAFF.